This TCR beta chain was identified during a study of blood T cell repertoires in COVID-19. About the research overall: Spain, Italy and the United States supplied samples that represented acute and convalescent COVID-19. T cells, B-cell-depleted T cells, or PBMCs provided the cDNA or gDNA that served as material.

Germline V lookup: CDR1 ENHRY, CDR2 SYGVKD. The CDR3 has 14 residues. With 2 bases removed from V and 2 bases from J, the gap between germline ends came to 10 bases. Authors' data handling: Reference gene primer amplification in the assay estimated nucleated cell counts. The method was immunoSEQ multiplex PCR; TCRdb's version includes in-frame clones alone and lacks a portion of them. For V, J and clone size, that table is used; D and trimming come from the DNA. The sample records roughly 100,000 clones, about nine tenths being singletons. The sample holds one count of this clone. The sequenced sample was peripheral blood. The sequence derives from a woman older than 75 in a cohort sampled during active COVID-19. The V gene is TRBV10-3, the J gene TRBJ2-7, with D perhaps matching TRBD1 (6 bases). The chain's CDR3 is CAISEIRGPYEQYF. As DNA, the CDR3 is TGTGCCATCAGTGAGATCAGGGGCCCCTACGAGCAGTACTTC.